The 21 T cell receptor beta chains below all came from one sample that was sequenced in a study of blood T cell repertoires in COVID-19. Produced via immunoSEQ multiplex PCR; TCRdb's table is partial and in-frame only. The sample comprises some 94,000 clones, approximately 87% of which are singletons, and approximately 15% rests with the top ten. The sample was peripheral blood. The receptors stem from a human donor in a cohort sampled during active COVID-19.

This sequence joins TRBV14 and TRBJ1-2; D is possibly TRBD1 (5 bases). V lost 4 bases and J lost 3, with 9 bases in between. The CDR3 spans 13 residues. Germline assignment: CDR1 SGHDN and CDR2 FVKESK. The CDR3 DNA reads as TGTGCCAGCAGCCCCGACAGAGACTATGGCTACACCTTC. Its protein product is CASSPDRDYGYTF.

The chain combines TRBV5-1 with TRBJ1-5, with D hard to call. Germline assignment: CDR1 SGHRS and CDR2 YFSETQ. V was shortened by 1 base and J by 9 bases, with 11 bases between the two germline ends. This CDR3 spans 13 amino acids. CDR3 protein: CASSLPRARPQHF. The DNA for the CDR3 is TGCGCCAGCAGCTTGCCGCGGGCTAGGCCCCAGCATTTT. The complete variable domain, with remaining parts taken from reference TRBV5-1 and TRBJ1-5, reads KAGVTQTPRYLIKTRGQQVTLSCSPISGHRSVSWYQQTPGQGLQFLFEYFSETQRNKGNFPGRFSGRQFSNSRSEMNVSTLELGDSALYLCASSLPRARPQHFGDGTRLSIL.

The rearrangement uses TRBV28 and TRBJ2-7; perhaps TRBD2 as D (5 bases). V was trimmed by 3 bases and J by 4 bases, leaving 19 bases between them. From germline, CDR1 is MDHEN and CDR2 SYDVKM. The CDR3 runs to 16 residues. The CDR3 nucleotides read TGTGCCAGCAGTTTCTTATATTCGAGGGTTACTTACGAGCAGTACTTC. Translation gives CASSFLYSRVTYEQYF.

CDR3 protein: CASSPGDTEAFF. In DNA, the CDR3 is TGTGCCAGCAGCCCGGGGGACACTGAAGCTTTCTTT. The chain combines TRBV7-9 with TRBJ1-1; possible D gene TRBD1, 5 bases. Germline CDR1 reads SEHNR; CDR2 reads FQNEAQ (reference sequence). V was cut by 5 bases and J by 3 bases, with 7 bases left in between. CDR3 size: 12 residues. The full variable domain, completed using reference TRBV7-9 and TRBJ1-1, is DTGVSQNPRHKITKRGQNVTFRCDPISEHNRLYWYRQTLGQGPEFLTYFQNEAQLEKSRLLSDRFSAERPKGSFSTLEIQRTEQGDSAMYLCASSPGDTEAFFGQGTRLTVV.

This clone was seen a single time. This sample includes further DNA sequences coding for the same CDR3. The chain carries TRBV19 and TRBJ2-1; no reliable D call. CDR3 size: 10 residues. Trimming shortened V by 5 bases and J by 9 bases, and 5 bases separated the two germline ends. Germline assignment: CDR1 LNHDA and CDR2 SQIVND (reference sequence). CDR3 sequence: CASSRGEQFF. The DNA of the CDR3 is TGTGCCAGTAGTCGAGGTGAGCAGTTCTTC.

This clone showed up just a few times. The chain uses TRBV5-1 and TRBJ2-3, with TRBD2 matching over 10 bases. Germline trimming cut 4 bases from V and 2 bases from J; bases unmatched to any gene: 4. CDR1 and CDR2 from the germline V gene are SGHRS and YFSETQ. This CDR3 spans 15 amino acids. The CDR3 region has the DNA TGCGCCAGCAGCAAGACTAGCGGGCCCACAGATACGCAGTATTTT. Translating gives CASSKTSGPTDTQYF.

This clone was observed a single time. The chain carries TRBV30 and TRBJ2-5; TRBD2 might be the D (5 bases). Trimming stripped 7 bases from V and 10 bases from J, with 22 bases between. The germline V gene has CDR1 GTSNPN and CDR2 SVGIG (reference sequence). The CDR3 length is 13 residues. CDR3 sequence reads: CASERAPRGSQYF. CDR3 DNA sequence: TGTGCCTCGGAAAGGGCCCCCCGGGGAAGCCAGTACTTC. The whole variable domain, filled in from reference TRBV30 and TRBJ2-5, reads SQTIHQWPATLVQPVGSPLSLECTVEGTSNPNLYWYRQAAGRGLQLLFYSVGIGQISSEVPQNLSASRPQDRQFILSSKKLLLSDSGFYLCASERAPRGSQYFGPGTRLLVL.

This clone was observed a single time. This chain links TRBV5-3 with TRBJ1-1, with 8 bases fitting TRBD1. TRBV5-3 falls under the ORF class, with uncertain function. V was pared by 4 bases and J by 6 bases, with 11 bases of the junction left unmatched. This CDR3 contains 15 residues. CDR3 protein: CARSHERMTGAEAFF. CDR3 DNA: TGTGCCAGAAGCCACGAGCGTATGACAGGGGCTGAAGCTTTCTTT.

This chain connects TRBV28 to TRBJ1-1; 9 bases map to TRBD1. The CDR3 covers 16 residues. CDR1 is MDHEN, CDR2 SYDVKM, per germline. With 5 bases clipped from V and 1 base from J, the junction kept 8 bases outside the gene matches. The CDR3 reads CASSPPLGQGNTEAFF. CDR3 sequence (DNA): TGTGCCAGCAGTCCGCCCCTGGGACAGGGGAACACTGAAGCTTTCTTT.

The rearrangement links TRBV10-3 to TRBJ2-3; 8 bases are a match to TRBD2. Per germline, CDR1 ENHRY and CDR2 SYGVKD. The CDR3 runs 16 residues. V was pared by 3 bases and J by 2 bases, with 7 bases of the junction left unmatched. This chain's CDR3 is CAISEPAGGITDTQYF. Here the CDR3 DNA reads TGTGCCATCAGTGAACCGGCGGGGGGCATCACAGATACGCAGTATTTT.

The chain combines TRBV10-3 with TRBJ1-2; D remains unclear. Trimming took off 3 bases at V and 8 bases at J, with 7 bases between the two ends. CDR1 ENHRY and CDR2 SYGVKD come from the germline V gene. The CDR3 contains 11 residues. CDR3 in DNA: TGTGCCATCAGTGACGGGTACGGCTACACCTTC. It translates to CAISDGYGYTF.

The rearrangement uses TRBV7-9 and TRBJ1-1; possible D gene TRBD1, 6 bases. Germline V gene sequence: CDR1 SEHNR, CDR2 FQNEAQ (reference sequence). Trimming removed 6 bases at V and 7 bases at J, with 18 bases between. The CDR3 is 14 residues long. The CDR3 DNA sequence: TGTGCCAGCAGGCCTCAGGGGCCCACCCTTGAAGCTTTCTTT. It translates to CASRPQGPTLEAFF.

The sample holds a few counts of this clone. The chain links TRBV6-6 to TRBJ2-1; tentative D call: TRBD2 (5 bases). This CDR3 spans 15 amino acids. V was shortened by 5 bases and J by 3 bases, with 14 bases between the two germline ends. Germline CDR1 MNHNY, CDR2 SVGAGI (reference sequence). CDR3 nucleotide sequence: TGTGCCAGCAGTCTTTGGACTCCATTCTACAATGAGCAGTTCTTC. Protein sequence: CASSLWTPFYNEQFF.

Written as DNA, the CDR3 is TGTGCCAGCAGCGATACTGTCGCCCTCACAGATACGCAGTATTTT. Amino acids: CASSDTVALTDTQYF. V is TRBV6-5 and J is TRBJ2-3, with D uncertain. The CDR3 is 15 amino acids. Germline CDR1 reads MNHEY; CDR2 reads SVGAGI. V shed 6 bases and J shed 2 bases, with 15 bases lying between them.

The gene calls are TRBV18 and TRBJ1-1, with a possible D match to TRBD1 (6 bases). CDR1 and CDR2 (germline): KGHSH, LQKENI. V was trimmed by 1 base and J by 12 bases, leaving 15 bases between them. CDR3 size: 13 residues. The CDR3 loop is CASSPQANRETFF. In DNA, the CDR3 is TGTGCCAGCTCACCACAAGCGAACAGGGAAACTTTCTTT. Supplemented by reference TRBV18 and TRBJ1-1, the full variable domain reads NAGVMQNPRHLVRRRGQEARLRCSPMKGHSHVYWYRQLPEEGLKFMVYLQKENIIDESGMPKERFSAEFPKEGPSILRIQQVVRGDSAAYFCASSPQANRETFFGQGTRLTVV.

This clone was counted between two and nine times. At one of its ends the junction is not consistent with the germline gene, which may arise from a read error. The chain couples TRBV7-7 to TRBJ2-1, with D maybe TRBD2 (5 bases). The CDR3 length is 14 residues. Germline CDR1 and CDR2: SSHAT and FNYEAQ (reference sequence). DNA of the CDR3: TGTGCTAGCAAAACCGACGGGGTCTACAATGAGCAGTTCTTC. Protein sequence: CASKTDGVYNEQFF.

The chain links TRBV5-4 to TRBJ1-6; 9 bases align to TRBD1. Trimming removed 3 bases from V and 13 bases from J; junction bases left unmatched: 14. The CDR3 consists of 16 residues. From germline, CDR1 is SGHNT and CDR2 YYREEE (reference sequence). The CDR3 bases are TGTGCCAGCAGCTCCGCTCCGGGACAGGGTTTGGGTCCCCTCCACTTT. Translating it yields CASSSAPGQGLGPLHF.

The chain carries TRBV28 and TRBJ1-1; D possibly corresponds to TRBD1 (6 bases). Trimming left V 1 base short and J 3 bases short, with 21 bases between. The CDR3 is 18 residues long. The germline V gene encodes CDR1 MDHEN and CDR2 SYDVKM. This CDR3 reads CASSLSGKWGRPDTEAFF. CDR3 bases: TGTGCCAGCAGTTTATCGGGGAAGTGGGGGCGCCCGGACACTGAAGCTTTCTTT.

Only one count was recorded for this clone. The rearrangement links TRBV7-6 to TRBJ1-1; no clear D. There are 13 residues in the CDR3. V was shortened by 5 bases and J by 9 bases, with 16 bases between the two germline ends. Germline V lookup: CDR1 SGHVS, CDR2 FNYEAQ. CDR3 bases: TGTGCCAGCAGCAACCGTTTGGTTGGCAAAGCTTTCTTT. It yields the protein CASSNRLVGKAFF.

J is TRBJ2-1 and V is TRBV7-9, with TRBD1 matching over 9 bases. The length of the CDR3 is 14 residues. The germline CDR1 and CDR2 sequences are SEHNR and FQNEAQ (reference sequence). V lost 7 bases and J lost 4; bases outside the gene matches: 5. This CDR3 reads CASTKTGGYNEQFF. The CDR3 DNA reads as TGTGCCAGCACCAAGACAGGGGGATACAATGAGCAGTTCTTC.

This clone was seen once. The chain has TRBV28 and TRBJ1-2; 8 bases map to TRBD1. Trimming cost V 6 bases and J 1 base; bases outside gene matches: 7. Germline V lookup: CDR1 MDHEN, CDR2 SYDVKM. CDR3 size: 15 residues. CDR3 sequence reads: CASRSPQGVNYGYTF. In DNA form, the CDR3 reads TGTGCCAGCAGATCTCCACAGGGGGTTAACTATGGCTACACCTTC.